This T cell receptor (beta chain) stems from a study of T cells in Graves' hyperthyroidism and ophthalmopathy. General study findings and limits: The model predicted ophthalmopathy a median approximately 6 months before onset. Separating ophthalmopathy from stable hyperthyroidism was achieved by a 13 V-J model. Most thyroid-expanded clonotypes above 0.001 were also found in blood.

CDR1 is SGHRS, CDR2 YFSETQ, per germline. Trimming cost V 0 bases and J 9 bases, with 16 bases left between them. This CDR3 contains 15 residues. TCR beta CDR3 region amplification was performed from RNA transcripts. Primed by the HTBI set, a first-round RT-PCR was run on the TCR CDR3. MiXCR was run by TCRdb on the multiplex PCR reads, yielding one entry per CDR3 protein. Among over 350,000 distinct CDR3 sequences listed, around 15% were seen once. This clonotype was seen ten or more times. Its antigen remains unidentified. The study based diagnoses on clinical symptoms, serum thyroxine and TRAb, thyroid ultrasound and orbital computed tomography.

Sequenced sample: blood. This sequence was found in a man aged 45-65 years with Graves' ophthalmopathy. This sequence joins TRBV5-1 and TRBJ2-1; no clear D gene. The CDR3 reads CASSLESRAVGEQFF. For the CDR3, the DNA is TGCGCCAGCAGCTTGGAATCTAGGGCGGTTGGTGAGCAGTTCTTC.